Shown below are 11 T cell receptor beta chains from a single sample sequenced in a study of blood T cell repertoires in COVID-19. Profiled with immunoSEQ multiplex PCR; TCRdb holds only in-frame clones, not every one. This table holds roughly 68,000 clones, 70% to 90% found once. Sequences were obtained from peripheral blood. All receptors derive from a woman in her fifties or sixties with COVID-19, enrolled during active disease.

This chain links TRBV6-6 with TRBJ2-3; D possibly corresponds to TRBD1 (6 bases). CDR1 MNHNY and CDR2 SVGAGI come from the germline V gene (reference sequence). The CDR3 is 15 amino acids. V lost 5 bases to trimming and J lost 3 bases, with 15 bases between them. In DNA, the CDR3 is TGTGCCAGCAGTGCGGACAGAGGCCGTACAGATACGCAGTATTTT. As protein: CASSADRGRTDTQYF.

This rearrangement joins TRBV18 to TRBJ2-3; no firm D call. This CDR3 contains 12 residues. From germline, CDR1 is KGHSH and CDR2 LQKENI. Trimming took off 4 bases at V and 4 bases at J, with 6 bases between the two ends. The CDR3 reads CASSRGPDTQYF. The CDR3, as DNA: TGTGCCAGCTCACGAGGCCCAGATACGCAGTATTTT.

The chain combines TRBV7-9 with TRBJ2-7; 7 bases are a match to TRBD2. With 4 bases clipped from V and 1 base from J, the junction kept 7 bases outside the gene matches. The CDR3 extends over 15 amino acids. Germline V gene lookup returns CDR1 SEHNR and CDR2 FQNEAQ (reference sequence). This chain's CDR3 is CASSSGGAASYEQYF. CDR3 DNA sequence: TGTGCCAGCAGCTCGGGGGGTGCAGCTTCCTACGAGCAGTACTTC.

The rearrangement links TRBV19 to TRBJ1-3; the D is unclear. The V and J ends lost 7 bases and 2 bases respectively, with 12 bases between them. Germline V gives CDR1 LNHDA, CDR2 SQIVND (reference sequence). The CDR3 is made up of 14 amino acids. The CDR3 loop is CASTRVLTGNTIYF. DNA for the CDR3: TGTGCCAGTACGAGGGTCTTAACTGGAAACACCATATATTTT. Full variable domain (outside the CDR3, taken from reference TRBV19 and TRBJ1-3): DGGITQSPKYLFRKEGQNVTLSCEQNLNHDAMYWYRQDPGQGLRLIYYSQIVNDFQKGDIAEGYSVSREKKESFPLTVTSAQKNPTAFYLCASTRVLTGNTIYFGEGSWLTVV.

The CDR3 is CASSSGLSDEQFF. Written as DNA, the CDR3 is TGTGCCAGCAGCTCGGGACTATCGGATGAGCAGTTCTTC. The J gene is TRBJ2-1, the V gene TRBV5-4; TRBD2 matches 7 bases. V dropped 3 bases and J dropped 8; count of bases not matched to a gene: 5. This CDR3 region has 13 residues. Germline CDR1 is SGHNT and CDR2 is YYREEE (reference sequence).

The J gene is TRBJ2-7, the V gene TRBV4-2; D possibly corresponds to TRBD2 (6 bases). V was shortened by 0 bases and J by 4 bases, with 13 bases between the two germline ends. Germline CDR1 LGHNA, CDR2 YNFKEQ. CDR3 length equals 15 residues. CDR3 loop: CASSQEVLGGYEQYF. In DNA form, the CDR3 reads TGTGCCAGCAGCCAAGAAGTATTGGGGGGATACGAGCAGTACTTC.

The rearrangement uses TRBV10-3 and TRBJ2-7, with 7 bases identical to TRBD2. The CDR3 has 14 residues. The V and J ends lost 3 bases and 2 bases, in that order; junction bases with no gene match: 4. CDR1 and CDR2 (germline): ENHRY, SYGVKD. CDR3 bases: TGTGCCATCAGTGACTCCAGCGGGACCTACGAGCAGTACTTC. The encoded protein is CAISDSSGTYEQYF.

The chain links TRBV10-3 to TRBJ2-3, with TRBD2 matching 14 bases. Germline CDR1 reads ENHRY; CDR2 reads SYGVKD. Trimming took 11 bases from V and 6 from J; bases not matched to a gene: 10. The CDR3 totals 15 residues. CDR3 region: CAGSGTSGSRDTQYF. CDR3 sequence (DNA): TGTGCCGGGTCCGGGACTAGCGGGAGTAGGGATACGCAGTATTTT.

The chain combines TRBV27 with TRBJ2-7, with a possible D match to TRBD2 (6 bases). The V and J ends lost 2 bases and 6 bases respectively, with 14 bases between them. Germline lookup yields CDR1 MNHEY and CDR2 SMNVEV (reference sequence). The CDR3 runs to 14 residues. CDR3 region: CASSLAGSGREQYF. CDR3 in DNA: TGTGCCAGCAGTTTAGCGGGGTCTGGCCGCGAGCAGTACTTC.

This CDR3 is CASSYPRDNSYEQYF. The DNA of the CDR3 is TGTGCCAGCAGTTATCCCCGGGACAATTCCTACGAGCAGTACTTC. The chain uses TRBV6-2 or TRBV6-3 and TRBJ2-7, with D possibly TRBD1 on 6 matching bases. The CDR3 consists of 15 residues. From germline, CDR1 is MNHEY and CDR2 SVGEGT. V was clipped by 3 bases and J by 1 base, with 13 bases between them.

The chain recombines TRBV5-8 with TRBJ1-1; D remains unclear. V was shortened by 2 bases and J by 8 bases, with 16 bases between the two germline ends. Germline V gene lookup returns CDR1 SGHTS and CDR2 YDEGEE. The CDR3 is 14 amino acids. Here the CDR3 reads CASSFRLAGREAFF. CDR3 nucleotides: TGTGCCAGCAGCTTCAGGCTGGCTGGAAGGGAAGCTTTCTTT.